This T cell receptor beta chain was documented in a study of sequential checkpoint blockade in melanoma. The sample holds a few counts of this clone. TCRdb's table, derived via immunoSEQ multiplex PCR, lists solely in-frame clones and lacks some. The sample has about 3,300 clones, roughly 23% seen once. Noted treatment: randomized to nivolumab then ipilimumab (arm A) or the reverse (arm B). CDR1 MNHGY and CDR2 SAAAGT come from the germline V gene. This CDR3 contains 16 residues. V lost 3 bases and J lost 4, with 15 bases in between. The sequence came from a human donor with melanoma. The sample here was tumor tissue (inferred from file names), taken from a patient given nivolumab and ipilimumab in sequence. The V gene is TRBV6-8, the J gene TRBJ1-4; the D gene is possibly TRBD1 (5 bases). CDR3 region: CASSYDSGTFNEKLFF. In nucleotides, the CDR3 is TGTGCCAGCAGTTATGACAGTGGGACTTTTAATGAAAAACTGTTTTTT.